These T cell receptor beta chains were read from a single sample in a study of CD8 T cells in Susac syndrome. TCRdb analysed the immunoSEQ multiplex PCR reads with MiXCR anew, one entry per CDR3 protein. The repertoire has about 150,000 distinct CDR3 sequences, about 93% of them found once; the top ten carry 0.09% to 0.095%. Sequenced: CD4+ T cells from PBMCs. The receptor set was obtained from a human donor with multiple sclerosis. CDR3s include the opening cysteine and the closing phenylalanine or tryptophan. D genes are given only for firm matches. Size values are once, few and many counts, or a class for expanded clones, and some rows have none.

NA	NA	TRBV18	TRBJ1-1	TGTGCCAGCTCACCGCGTTCGATTAGATCCGACACTGAAGCTTTCTTT	CASSPRSIRSDTEAFF
NA	NA	TRBV14	TRBJ2-1	TGTGCCAGCAGCCAGATCGGACCTTACAATGAGCAGTTCTTC	CASSQIGPYNEQFF
TRBD2	NA	TRBV2	TRBJ2-5	TGTGCCAGCAGGTGGCTAGCGGGAGGGCCACAGACCCAGTACTTC	CASRWLAGGPQTQYF
NA	NA	TRBV28	TRBJ1-5	TGTGCCAGCAGTTCATCGACAGCCAGCAATCAGCCCCAGCATTTT	CASSSSTASNQPQHF
TRBD2	NA	TRBV2	TRBJ2-1	TGTGCCACCCAGGGACTAGCGGCCCACAATGAGCAGTTCTTC	CATQGLAAHNEQFF
NA	once	TRBV9	TRBJ1-2	TGTGCCAGCAGCAGACGAGATGGCTACACCTTC	CASSRRDGYTF
TRBD1	NA	TRBV24-1	TRBJ1-2	TGTGCCACCAGGGGCCCAGACAGGGAACAGGCGGGCTACACCTTC	CATRGPDREQAGYTF
NA	NA	TRBV5-1	TRBJ1-1	TGCGCCAGCAGCTTTACAGCCATGAACACTGAAGCTTTCTTT	CASSFTAMNTEAFF
NA	NA	TRBV28	TRBJ1-2	TGTGCCAGCAAGCTTCAGGTATCCAACTATGGCTACACCTTC	CASKLQVSNYGYTF
NA	NA	TRBV3-1	TRBJ2-1	TGTGCCAGCAGCTCGGACGCCCCGAATGAGCAGTTCTTC	CASSSDAPNEQFF
TRBD1	NA	TRBV28	TRBJ2-7	TGTGCCAGCGCACCCTCGGGGGCAGGGGGCTTTTCCTACGAGCAGTACTTC	CASAPSGAGGFSYEQYF
NA	NA	TRBV28	TRBJ1-2	TGTGCCAGCATCCCAGGTCCGGGACGAGGAAACTATGGCTACACCTTC	CASIPGPGRGNYGYTF
NA	NA	TRBV6-5	TRBJ2-4	TGTGCCAGCAGTTACTCGTTATCAGGAGCCAAAAACATTCAGTACTTC	CASSYSLSGAKNIQYF
TRBD2	NA	TRBV20-1	TRBJ2-1	TGCAGTGCTCCCCATAGCGGGGCCCGAAATGAGCAGTTCTTC	CSAPHSGARNEQFF
NA	once	TRBV28	TRBJ1-1	TGTGCCAGCAGTTTTGTTTGGGTCATGAACACTGAAGCTTTCTTT	CASSFVWVMNTEAFF
NA	NA	TRBV30	TRBJ1-6	TGTGCCTGCCGCCAGGGCTCCTATAATTCACCCCTCCACTTT	CACRQGSYNSPLHF
NA	NA	TRBV19	TRBJ2-2	TGTGCCAGTAGTATCACCGGCAATGGGGAGCTGTTTTTT	CASSITGNGELFF
TRBD2	NA	TRBV20-1	TRBJ2-1	TGCAGTGCTTACCCCGGACTAGCGGACAATGAGCAGTTCTTC	CSAYPGLADNEQFF
NA	once	TRBV5-6	TRBJ1-4	TGTGCCAGCAGCAGACAAGTTTATGAAAAACTGTTTTTT	CASSRQVYEKLFF
TRBD2	NA	TRBV19	TRBJ2-1	TGTGCCAGTAGCGGACTAGCGGCGTCCTACAATGAGCAGTTCTTC	CASSGLAASYNEQFF
NA	NA	TRBV5-4	TRBJ2-1	TGTGCCAGCAGCCGGGAGACAAGTACTCTACATGAGCAGTTCTTC	CASSRETSTLHEQFF
NA	NA	TRBV6-1	TRBJ1-1	TGTGCCAGCAGTTCAGGGGACACGAACACTGAAGCTTTCTTT	CASSSGDTNTEAFF
NA	NA	TRBV29-1	TRBJ2-3	TGCAGCGTTAGCCCCCTAACAGATACGCAGTATTTT	CSVSPLTDTQYF